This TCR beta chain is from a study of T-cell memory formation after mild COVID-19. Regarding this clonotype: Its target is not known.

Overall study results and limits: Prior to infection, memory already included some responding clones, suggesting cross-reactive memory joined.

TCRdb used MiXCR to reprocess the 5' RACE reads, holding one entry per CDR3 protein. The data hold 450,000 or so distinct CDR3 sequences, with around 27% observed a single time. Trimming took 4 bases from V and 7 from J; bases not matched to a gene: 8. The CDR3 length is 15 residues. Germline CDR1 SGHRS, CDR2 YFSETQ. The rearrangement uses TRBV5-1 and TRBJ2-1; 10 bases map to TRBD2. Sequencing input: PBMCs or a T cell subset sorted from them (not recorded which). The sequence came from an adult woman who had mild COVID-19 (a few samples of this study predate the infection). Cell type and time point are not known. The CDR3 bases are TGCGCCAGCAGCACCTTAGCGGGAGGAGGGAATGAGCAGTTCTTC. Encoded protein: CASSTLAGGGNEQFF.